This T cell receptor beta chain was captured in a study of T cells in Graves' hyperthyroidism and ophthalmopathy. Study summary: The blood sample was taken at first diagnosis, before treatment began.

Individuals with ophthalmopathy presented a Clinical Activity Score of at least 3, a NOSPECS grade of at least 4 and a duration under 3 months. PBMCs were collected from a roughly 10 ml volume of fresh peripheral blood. A word on this clonotype: What it binds is not known.

The germline V gene encodes CDR1 DFQATT and CDR2 SNEGSKA (reference sequence). The CDR3 extends over 16 amino acids. Germline trimming cut 4 bases from V and 7 bases from J; bases unmatched to any gene: 13. Template material for amplifying TCR beta CDR3 regions consisted of RNA transcripts. TCR CDR3 underwent first-round RT-PCR with the HTBI primer set. Using its own MiXCR run on the multiplex PCR reads, TCRdb lists one record per CDR3 protein. The table has around 370,000 distinct CDR3 sequences, approximately 17% seen once. General observations from the study: Blood samples included most of the expanded thyroid clonotypes exceeding 0.001.

The sequenced sample was blood. J is TRBJ2-1 and V is TRBV20-1, with 10 bases identical to TRBD2. This clonotype was sampled from a man younger than 35 with Graves' ophthalmopathy. CDR3: CSANRSASGGLNEQFF. As DNA, the CDR3 is TGCAGTGCTAATCGTAGCGCTAGCGGGGGTTTAAATGAGCAGTTCTTC.